These 7 T cell receptor beta chains originate from one sample sequenced in a study of blood T cell repertoires in COVID-19. Produced via immunoSEQ multiplex PCR; TCRdb's table is partial and in-frame only. The data hold 150,000 to 200,000 clones, with roughly 84% observed a single time. The source material was peripheral blood. The origin of the receptors is a woman of 80 years or more with acute or convalescent COVID-19.

This chain joins TRBV6-2 or TRBV6-3 and TRBJ2-1; weak D call: TRBD1 (6 bases). The CDR3 spans 14 residues. Trimming removed 6 bases at V and 7 bases at J, with 16 bases between. Per the germline V gene, CDR1 is MNHEY and CDR2 is SVGEGT. The CDR3 bases are TGTGCCAGCAGCGCGCCGGAACAGGGAAATGAGCAGTTCTTC. This gives the protein CASSAPEQGNEQFF.

The chain is built from TRBV19 and TRBJ2-4; 7 nucleotides agree with TRBD1. The CDR3 has 16 residues. Germline CDR1 reads LNHDA; CDR2 reads SQIVND (reference sequence). J was trimmed by 4 bases and V by 6 bases; bases with no gene match: 12. CDR3 nucleotides: TGTGCCAGTAGCGAGACAGGGTCCAACGTTAAAAACATTCAGTACTTC. Amino acid sequence: CASSETGSNVKNIQYF.

The chain is built from TRBV11-2 and TRBJ1-4; D possibly corresponds to TRBD1 (5 bases). Trimming pared 5 bases from V and 0 bases from J, leaving 10 bases between. The CDR3 is made up of 15 amino acids. The germline V gene encodes CDR1 SGHAT and CDR2 FQNNGV. CDR3: CASSQGITTNEKLFF. The CDR3 coding sequence is TGTGCCAGCAGCCAGGGTATAACAACTAATGAAAAACTGTTTTTT.

In this sample, this clone turned up a few times. This sequence joins TRBV14 and TRBJ1-1, with 7 bases aligning to TRBD1. The germline gives CDR1 SGHDN, CDR2 FVKESK. The V segment lost 4 bases and the J segment 5 bases; nucleotides outside the gene matches: 4. The CDR3 is 13 residues long. CDR3 nucleotides: TGTGCCAGCAGCCCCCGACAGGGTACTGAAGCTTTCTTT. It codes for CASSPRQGTEAFF.

The chain links TRBV7-2 to TRBJ2-1; perhaps TRBD2 as D (5 bases). Germline V gene lookup returns CDR1 SGHTA and CDR2 FQGNSA. Deletions cut 3 bases from V and 9 bases from J, with 9 bases between. The CDR3 consists of 12 residues. CDR3 residues: CASSLRAGEQFF. In DNA form, the CDR3 reads TGTGCCAGCAGCTTGAGGGCAGGTGAGCAGTTCTTC.

In nucleotides, the CDR3 is TGTGCCAGCAGCTTGGCAGGGGGCATCAACACTGAAGCTTTCTTT. Translated: CASSLAGGINTEAFF. V is TRBV5-4 and J is TRBJ1-1, with 8 nucleotides matching TRBD1. The CDR3 runs 15 residues. Germline loops: CDR1 SGHNT, CDR2 YYREEE (reference sequence). V shed 0 bases and J 2 bases; nucleotides not matched to a gene: 3. Combining the CDR3 with reference TRBV5-4 and TRBJ1-1 gives the whole variable domain ETGVTQSPTHLIKTRGQQVTLRCSSQSGHNTVSWYQQALGQGPQFIFQYYREEENGRGNFPPRFSGLQFPNYSSELNVNALELDDSALYLCASSLAGGINTEAFFGQGTRLTVV.

The CDR3: CASSPRVPGIYF. Here the CDR3 DNA reads TGTGCCAGCAGTCCTCGCGTGCCCGGCATATATTTT. The genes are TRBV12-3 or TRBV12-4 and TRBJ1-3; D is unresolved. Trimming left V 5 bases short and J 12 bases short, with 14 bases between. The CDR3 has 12 amino acids.